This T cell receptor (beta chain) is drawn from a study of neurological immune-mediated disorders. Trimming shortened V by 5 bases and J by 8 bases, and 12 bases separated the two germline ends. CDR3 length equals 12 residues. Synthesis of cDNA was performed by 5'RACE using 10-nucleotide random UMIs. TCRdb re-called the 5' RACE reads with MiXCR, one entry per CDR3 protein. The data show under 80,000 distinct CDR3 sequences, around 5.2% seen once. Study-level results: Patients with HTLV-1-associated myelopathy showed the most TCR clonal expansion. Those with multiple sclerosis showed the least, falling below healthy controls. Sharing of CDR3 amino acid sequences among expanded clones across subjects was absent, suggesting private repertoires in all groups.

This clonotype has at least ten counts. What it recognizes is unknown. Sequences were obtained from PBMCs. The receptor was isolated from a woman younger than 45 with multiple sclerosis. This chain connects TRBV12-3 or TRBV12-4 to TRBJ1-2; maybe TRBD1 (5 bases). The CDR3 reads CASSAGIRGYTF. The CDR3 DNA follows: TGTGCCAGCAGTGCAGGGATAAGGGGCTACACCTTC.